Listed below are T cell receptor beta chains from one sample, sequenced in a study of CD4 and CD8 cells across lung adenocarcinoma regions. A single record per CDR3 protein comes from TCRdb applying MiXCR to the PCR reads. Of around 3,500 distinct CDR3 sequences listed, 55% to 65% are singletons. Sequencing was done on a sample of CD4+ T cells from the margin of a lung tumor. The receptor source for this set is a female donor with lung adenocarcinoma. The CD4 and CD8 labels of this study may be unreliable. CDR3s include the opening cysteine and the closing phenylalanine or tryptophan. The order of the fields is V gene, J gene, clone size, CDR3 protein. A clone size is listed for some rows: how often the clone was seen (once, few, many), or a class if it is expanded.

V gene: TRBV7-7; J gene: TRBJ2-1; clone size: -; CDR3 protein: CASSLNTGTGAYNEQFF
V gene: TRBV6-1; J gene: TRBJ2-3; clone size: -; CDR3 protein: CASLVSRDPETQYF
V gene: TRBV10-3; J gene: -; clone size: once; CDR3 protein: CAGSGGRGTETQYF
V gene: TRBV6-6; J gene: TRBJ2-4; clone size: medium-sized; CDR3 protein: CASRGTPKNIQYF
V gene: TRBV6-1; J gene: -; clone size: once; CDR3 protein: CASECLGGGGQDTQYF
V gene: TRBV27; J gene: TRBJ2-4; clone size: -; CDR3 protein: CASRKQGLSNKNIQYF
V gene: TRBV6-1; J gene: TRBJ2-7; clone size: -; CDR3 protein: CASSTTGLLGVHEQYF
V gene: TRBV6-1; J gene: TRBJ2-6; clone size: medium-sized; CDR3 protein: CASRETGGSGANVLTF
V gene: TRBV7-2; J gene: TRBJ2-1; clone size: -; CDR3 protein: CASSLGAGVFEQFF
V gene: TRBV6-1; J gene: TRBJ2-5; clone size: few; CDR3 protein: CASSVPGREETQYF
V gene: TRBV10-1; J gene: -; clone size: -; CDR3 protein: CASRRRGLYEQYF
V gene: TRBV6-1; J gene: -; clone size: once; CDR3 protein: CASRLSLGWETQYF
V gene: TRBV10-2; J gene: TRBJ2-5; clone size: -; CDR3 protein: CASSDLGEAQYF
V gene: TRBV12-3/TRBV12-4; J gene: TRBJ2-1; clone size: few; CDR3 protein: CASSGLAGISYNEQFF
V gene: TRBV25-1; J gene: TRBJ2-7; clone size: -; CDR3 protein: CASSQSGTGSYEQYF
V gene: TRBV6-5; J gene: TRBJ2-2; clone size: -; CDR3 protein: CASSSGTGFGELFF
V gene: TRBV6-1; J gene: -; clone size: -; CDR3 protein: CASSGTSGGQDTQYF
V gene: TRBV5-1; J gene: TRBJ2-3; clone size: medium-sized; CDR3 protein: CASSYGGTSGIGANTQYF
V gene: TRBV27; J gene: TRBJ2-1; clone size: few; CDR3 protein: CASSLFAGGGGNEQFF
V gene: TRBV6-4; J gene: TRBJ2-1; clone size: few; CDR3 protein: CASSDGTGGNEQFF
V gene: TRBV3-1; J gene: TRBJ2-1; clone size: -; CDR3 protein: CASSQGVIEQFF
V gene: TRBV27; J gene: TRBJ2-1; clone size: -; CDR3 protein: CASSSLGGYFGPAYNEQFF
V gene: TRBV6-1; J gene: -; clone size: -; CDR3 protein: CASSGGRGQEIQYF
V gene: TRBV6-1; J gene: TRBJ2-1; clone size: -; CDR3 protein: CASSEMVGGFYEQFF
V gene: TRBV9; J gene: TRBJ2-4; clone size: -; CDR3 protein: CASSPKTGTDIQYF
V gene: TRBV11-3; J gene: -; clone size: -; CDR3 protein: CASSLQGADYEQYF
V gene: TRBV6-6; J gene: TRBJ2-1; clone size: few; CDR3 protein: CASSYSQGLEQFF
V gene: TRBV7-2; J gene: TRBJ2-1; clone size: -; CDR3 protein: CASSLGARAEQFF
V gene: TRBV6-1; J gene: TRBJ2-5; clone size: -; CDR3 protein: CARPVLAVGETQYF
V gene: TRBV6-1; J gene: TRBJ2-3; clone size: -; CDR3 protein: CASSVTGVWATDTQYF
V gene: TRBV6-1; J gene: -; clone size: -; CDR3 protein: CASSELADLNPDTQYF
V gene: TRBV29-1; J gene: TRBJ2-1; clone size: few; CDR3 protein: CSVEGTGGAGSYNEQFF
V gene: TRBV7-2; J gene: TRBJ2-3; clone size: -; CDR3 protein: CASSPRYGGNTDTQYF
V gene: TRBV7-2; J gene: -; clone size: medium-sized; CDR3 protein: CASSLVAGDYEQYF
V gene: TRBV7-6; J gene: TRBJ2-1; clone size: -; CDR3 protein: CASSPDGTSGRNEQFF
V gene: TRBV12-3/TRBV12-4; J gene: TRBJ2-5; clone size: large; CDR3 protein: CASVLSGEETQYF
V gene: TRBV27; J gene: TRBJ2-3; clone size: -; CDR3 protein: CASRFQREGLADTQYF
V gene: TRBV6-2/TRBV6-3; J gene: TRBJ2-1; clone size: medium-sized; CDR3 protein: CASSYWRGVLYNEQFF
V gene: TRBV12-3/TRBV12-4; J gene: TRBJ2-2; clone size: -; CDR3 protein: CASSLSRGYTGELFF
V gene: TRBV27; J gene: TRBJ2-1; clone size: -; CDR3 protein: CASIPPDRYNEQFF
V gene: TRBV6-1; J gene: TRBJ1-2; clone size: -; CDR3 protein: CASMIGSSGGYTF
V gene: TRBV10-3; J gene: TRBJ2-1; clone size: -; CDR3 protein: CAVRGLQGESIDTQYF
V gene: TRBV6-1; J gene: -; clone size: once; CDR3 protein: CAGSEGGGGPDTQYF
V gene: TRBV6-1; J gene: TRBJ2-3; clone size: -; CDR3 protein: CAGLMSRATDTQYF
V gene: TRBV27; J gene: TRBJ2-5; clone size: -; CDR3 protein: CASSLRPGGQETQYF
V gene: TRBV6-4; J gene: TRBJ2-2; clone size: few; CDR3 protein: CASSEGGDTGELFF
V gene: TRBV7-2; J gene: -; clone size: -; CDR3 protein: CASSSGLADQETQYF
V gene: TRBV6-1; J gene: TRBJ2-5; clone size: large; CDR3 protein: CASSSGTVGETQYF
V gene: TRBV10-3; J gene: TRBJ2-5; clone size: -; CDR3 protein: CAISESLVQETQYF
V gene: TRBV6-1; J gene: TRBJ1-1; clone size: few; CDR3 protein: CASSDGIRAEAFF